The rows below give T cell receptor beta chains drawn from one sample of a study of blood T cell repertoires in COVID-19. Sequencing was performed with immunoSEQ multiplex PCR; in TCRdb, only in-frame clones are kept and a portion is missing. The sample lists about 87,000 clones, 70% to 85% seen once, with approximately 4.6% in the top ten. The material sequenced was peripheral blood. Receptors originate from a woman aged 50 to 65 with acute or convalescent COVID-19. Both conserved end residues are part of each CDR3. A D gene is named only where the DNA matches it firmly. Size is omitted from some rows. Given values are once, few, many or a class for expanded clones.

D gene: TRBD1; V gene: TRBV9; J gene: TRBJ2-7; clone size: NA; CDR3 DNA: TGTGCCAGCAGCGTAACAGGGGGTTGGACCTACGAGCAGTACTTC; CDR3 protein: CASSVTGGWTYEQYF
D gene: TRBD1; V gene: TRBV4-2; J gene: TRBJ1-4; clone size: NA; CDR3 DNA: TGTGCCAGCAGCCCCTATCGACAGGGAACTAATGAAAAACTGTTTTTT; CDR3 protein: CASSPYRQGTNEKLFF
D gene: TRBD1; V gene: TRBV6-1; J gene: TRBJ1-5; clone size: few; CDR3 DNA: TGTGCCAGCAGTGATTCCTCTGGGACAGGGACTCAGCCCCAGCATTTT; CDR3 protein: CASSDSSGTGTQPQHF
D gene: NA; V gene: TRBV5-1; J gene: TRBJ1-6; clone size: NA; CDR3 DNA: TGCGCCAGCAGCTCCACAGGAAGCTCCTATAATTCACCCCTCCACTTT; CDR3 protein: CASSSTGSSYNSPLHF
D gene: NA; V gene: TRBV7-2; J gene: TRBJ1-2; clone size: once; CDR3 DNA: TGTGCCAGCAGCTTAGTTGGGGGCCTGGACACCTATGGCTACACCTTC; CDR3 protein: CASSLVGGLDTYGYTF
D gene: NA; V gene: TRBV9; J gene: TRBJ1-6; clone size: NA; CDR3 DNA: TGTGCCAGCAGTCTCAACAGCGGTAATTCACCCCTCCACTTT; CDR3 protein: CASSLNSGNSPLHF
D gene: NA; V gene: TRBV4-2; J gene: TRBJ1-1; clone size: NA; CDR3 DNA: TGTGCCAGCAGCCAAGATACCACCAGTATTGTGGGGGGAAGAGCTTTCTTT; CDR3 protein: CASSQDTTSIVGGRAFF
D gene: NA; V gene: TRBV10-3; J gene: TRBJ2-7; clone size: NA; CDR3 DNA: TGTGCCATCAGTGATCAGGGGTACGAGCAGTACTTC; CDR3 protein: CAISDQGYEQYF
D gene: TRBD2; V gene: TRBV7-2; J gene: TRBJ2-7; clone size: NA; CDR3 DNA: TGTGCCAGCAGCACGACTAGCGGGGGGAAGTACGAGCAGTACTTC; CDR3 protein: CASSTTSGGKYEQYF
D gene: TRBD2; V gene: TRBV11-2; J gene: TRBJ2-1; clone size: once; CDR3 DNA: TGTGCCAGCAGCTTATGGGCTAGCGGGGGGGCCAGAACCTACAATGAGCAGTTCTTC; CDR3 protein: CASSLWASGGARTYNEQFF
D gene: NA; V gene: TRBV7-2; J gene: TRBJ2-4; clone size: NA; CDR3 DNA: TGTGCCAGCAGCCCCCGAACAGGGGGGGTAAACATTCAGTACTTC; CDR3 protein: CASSPRTGGVNIQYF
D gene: NA; V gene: TRBV10-3; J gene: TRBJ1-3; clone size: NA; CDR3 DNA: TGTGCCATCAGTGGTTTCCCAAGGGGGTCTGGAAACACCATATATTTT; CDR3 protein: CAISGFPRGSGNTIYF
D gene: NA; V gene: TRBV14; J gene: TRBJ1-6; clone size: NA; CDR3 DNA: TGTGCCAGCAGTCCAATCACAGGGAGGGATTCACCCCTCCACTTT; CDR3 protein: CASSPITGRDSPLHF
D gene: NA; V gene: TRBV7-2; J gene: TRBJ1-1; clone size: NA; CDR3 DNA: TGTGCCAGCAGCTCCAGACAGATACATGAAGCTTTCTTT; CDR3 protein: CASSSRQIHEAFF
D gene: NA; V gene: TRBV18; J gene: TRBJ1-1; clone size: few; CDR3 DNA: TGTGCCAGCTCACATGGACCGACGGGAACTGAAGCTTTCTTT; CDR3 protein: CASSHGPTGTEAFF
D gene: NA; V gene: TRBV9; J gene: TRBJ2-7; clone size: NA; CDR3 DNA: TGTGCCAGCAGCGTTATCGCAGGATCCTACGAGCAGTACTTC; CDR3 protein: CASSVIAGSYEQYF
D gene: NA; V gene: TRBV7-2; J gene: TRBJ1-2; clone size: NA; CDR3 DNA: TGTGCCAGCAGCCAAGACACGAGAGCTATCTATGGCTACACCTTC; CDR3 protein: CASSQDTRAIYGYTF
D gene: TRBD1; V gene: TRBV18; J gene: TRBJ1-1; clone size: NA; CDR3 DNA: TGTGCCAGCTCACGAAAATCGGGACAGGGGGCAACCATGAACACTGAAGCTTTCTTT; CDR3 protein: CASSRKSGQGATMNTEAFF
D gene: NA; V gene: TRBV7-9; J gene: TRBJ1-6; clone size: NA; CDR3 DNA: TGTGCCAGCAGCCTAAAGGGCGGGAAAACGGGGAATTCACCCCTCCACTTT; CDR3 protein: CASSLKGGKTGNSPLHF
D gene: NA; V gene: TRBV7-2; J gene: TRBJ2-3; clone size: NA; CDR3 DNA: TGTGCCAGCAGCGCACTAGTATCGTCAGGAGATACGCAGTATTTT; CDR3 protein: CASSALVSSGDTQYF
D gene: NA; V gene: TRBV28; J gene: TRBJ1-6; clone size: NA; CDR3 DNA: TGTGCCAGCAGTTTAACAGGCGCTTATAATTCACCCCTCCACTTT; CDR3 protein: CASSLTGAYNSPLHF
D gene: TRBD1; V gene: TRBV3-1/TRBV3-2; J gene: TRBJ2-5; clone size: NA; CDR3 DNA: TGTGCCAGCAGTCCATCCGGGACAGAGTACCAAGAGACCCAGTACTTC; CDR3 protein: CASSPSGTEYQETQYF
D gene: TRBD1; V gene: TRBV19; J gene: TRBJ1-1; clone size: NA; CDR3 DNA: TGTGCCAGTAGTGGAGAGTCCTTACAGGGGGCCACTGAAGCTTTCTTT; CDR3 protein: CASSGESLQGATEAFF
D gene: NA; V gene: TRBV6-1; J gene: TRBJ1-1; clone size: NA; CDR3 DNA: TGTGCCAGCAGTGAAAGAGTCGCTGAAGCTTTCTTT; CDR3 protein: CASSERVAEAFF
D gene: NA; V gene: TRBV19; J gene: TRBJ1-5; clone size: NA; CDR3 DNA: TGTGCCAGTAGTATCCCACCACCACATCGTGATCAGCCCCAGCATTTT; CDR3 protein: CASSIPPPHRDQPQHF
D gene: NA; V gene: TRBV12-3/TRBV12-4; J gene: TRBJ2-3; clone size: NA; CDR3 DNA: TGTGCCAGCAGTCCCGCGGCCACAGATACGCAGTATTTT; CDR3 protein: CASSPAATDTQYF
D gene: TRBD1; V gene: TRBV29-1; J gene: TRBJ1-3; clone size: NA; CDR3 DNA: TGCAGCGCCTACGGGGGTACAGGGGAAGAGGGAAACACCATATATTTT; CDR3 protein: CSAYGGTGEEGNTIYF
D gene: NA; V gene: TRBV15; J gene: TRBJ2-4; clone size: NA; CDR3 DNA: TGTGCCACCAGCAGCGACAGGAACATTCAGTACTTC; CDR3 protein: CATSSDRNIQYF
D gene: NA; V gene: TRBV6-5; J gene: TRBJ1-4; clone size: NA; CDR3 DNA: TGTGCCAGCAGTTACGTAGCGGGGGCGGGCGAAAAACTGTTTTTT; CDR3 protein: CASSYVAGAGEKLFF
D gene: NA; V gene: TRBV20-1; J gene: TRBJ2-7; clone size: NA; CDR3 DNA: TGCAGTGCTCCCTCCTACTACGAGCAGTACTTC; CDR3 protein: CSAPSYYEQYF
D gene: NA; V gene: TRBV3-1/TRBV3-2; J gene: TRBJ1-4; clone size: NA; CDR3 DNA: TGTGCCAGCAGGGACATTCCTAATGAAAAACTGTTTTTT; CDR3 protein: CASRDIPNEKLFF
D gene: NA; V gene: TRBV12-3/TRBV12-4; J gene: TRBJ1-2; clone size: NA; CDR3 DNA: TGTGCCAGCAGTTTGCCCAGGGGAGGCTACACCTTC; CDR3 protein: CASSLPRGGYTF
D gene: NA; V gene: TRBV5-5; J gene: TRBJ2-7; clone size: once; CDR3 DNA: TGTGCCAGCAGCTTGATGCTAGACGAGCAGTACTTC; CDR3 protein: CASSLMLDEQYF
D gene: TRBD1; V gene: TRBV28; J gene: TRBJ1-1; clone size: NA; CDR3 DNA: TGTGCCAGCAGTCAATTAACAGGGGGCTGGGAGAACACTGAAGCTTTCTTT; CDR3 protein: CASSQLTGGWENTEAFF
D gene: NA; V gene: TRBV5-6; J gene: TRBJ1-1; clone size: NA; CDR3 DNA: TGTGCCAGCAGCTTGGTCGTGGCGGGTGAAGCTTTCTTT; CDR3 protein: CASSLVVAGEAFF